This TCR beta chain was captured by sequencing in a study of monozygotic twins with inflammatory bowel disease (dated by TCRdb to about 2019). As for the study more broadly: In total, approximately 30 monozygotic twin pairs made up the full study: 19 Danish pairs, all IBD-discordant, plus nine German pairs, of which four were IBD-concordant and five were IBD-discordant. Within discordant pairs, disease-associated traits were sought mainly by comparing IBD patients with their genetically identical healthy co-twins. Each individual had, on average, about 151 000 unique TCRalpha sequences and 181 000 unique TCRbeta sequences available for analysis. What the research found in general, with its limitations: Differing immunosuppressive treatments among patients may have added background noise and inter-individual variability to the repertoires. Different T cell subtypes could not be distinguished in the analysis. Compared with healthy twins, IBD patients had fewer clonotypes in common with other individuals, a difference most pronounced in patients showing signs of disease activity. The results gave no support for a single strong signal or clonotype linked to IBD. Concordant and discordant twins showed no difference in repertoire similarity, possibly because of limited statistical power. TCRbeta repertoire diversity, by inverse Simpson index, was decreased in IBD patients compared with their healthy co-twins.

To prepare the library, 5' RACE was applied. The input for every TCR library was around 4,000 ng of total RNA. cDNA was synthesized with SMARTScribe reverse transcriptase in eight separate reactions per sample. During cDNA synthesis, template switching introduced unique molecular identifiers that contained a 6-nucleotide sample barcode. Amplification of TCRalpha and TCRbeta cDNA involved two nested PCRs of approximately 16 and 10 cycles, and each PCR was followed by bead purification. Before amplification, the cDNA was treated with uracil DNA-glycosylase and purified using the QIAquick PCR purification kit. The second PCR added Illumina TruSeq-compatible adapters along with sample-specific barcodes. TapeStation and Qubit were used to check library quality and concentration, and 5 to 6 ng of each library went into the pool. Pooled libraries were sequenced on an Illumina HiSeq2500 single-index Rapid Run with 2 x 100 bp reads and custom sequencing primers. In the authors' own workflow: UMI-based consensus assembly with MiGEC version 1.2.6 was used to correct PCR and sequencing errors. MiXCR version 2.1.1 handled V(D)J alignment, clonotype assembly and CDR3 extraction. To normalise gene usage, clonotype sharing and MAIT/NKT TCR abundance, the top 1000, 10 000 and 20 000 clonotypes in each sample were analysed. Diversity was computed as the inverse Simpson index with the vegan R package after downsampling to 27 000 UMIs. Paired Mann-Whitney U tests were applied to discordant twin pairs, and Benjamini-Hochberg correction was used for multiple testing. Each entry corresponds to one CDR3 protein sequence from reads that TCRdb reprocessed, and DNA is not given. Here the V and J calls rest on TCRdb's processing, not on the authors' analysis. This sample's table carries around 410,000 distinct CDR3 sequences. Of the sample, under 3% falls within the top ten clones.

Of note for this clonotype: Its antigen target is currently unknown.

From each donor, an approximately 2.5 ml peripheral blood sample was collected into PAXgene tubes and stored at -80 degrees C. Total RNA was isolated from whole blood with the PAXgene blood miRNA kit on an automated QIAcube, without T cell sorting. Deep TCRalpha and TCRbeta repertoire profiling with unique molecular barcoding was performed on peripheral blood of monozygotic twin pairs concordant or discordant for inflammatory bowel disease. Smoking habits were recorded for all twin pairs, and each individual was classified as a current, former or never smoker. Sequences were obtained from blood. This clonotype originated in a human donor with ulcerative colitis or Crohn's disease, or a healthy co-twin of an affected twin (not recorded which).

CDR3 protein: CAVQGDRPLNTEAFF. The rearranged segments are TRBV6-1 and TRBJ1-1; the TRBD1 assignment by TCRdb is unverifiable without DNA. Inclusive of the bounding cysteine and phenylalanine, the CDR3 is 15 residues long. No DNA sequence is on record. CDR1 and CDR2 are read off the germline V gene as MNHNS and SASEGT.